This section outlines one T cell receptor (beta chain) sequence together with its context. These data belong to a study of control samples from healthy donors and cancer patients. TCRdb's copy holds only in-frame clones and misses some; the assay was immunoSEQ multiplex PCR. The sample shows some 94,000 clones, 85% to 90% of them seen only once. The source is a woman aged 45-60 years with colorectal cancer. The sequenced material came from PBMCs.

The CDR3: CASTMDRNGELFF. The CDR3 DNA sequence: TGTGCCAGCACCATGGACAGAAACGGGGAGCTGTTTTTT. The chain links TRBV2 to TRBJ2-2; tentatively, D is TRBD1 (6 bases). Germline-derived CDR1 and CDR2 are SNHLY and FYNNEI. Trimming took 7 bases from V and 7 from J, leaving 13 bases between them. The CDR3 length is 13 residues.